This T cell receptor beta chain was retrieved from a study of T cells in Graves' hyperthyroidism and ophthalmopathy. The study's findings and limits: Most expanded thyroid clonotypes above 0.001 also appeared in blood.

Disease lasting under 3 months, a NOSPECS grade of at least 4, and a Clinical Activity Score of at least 3 were features of the ophthalmopathy patients. Criteria for exclusion of patients were uncontrolled infection, other autoimmune disease, pregnancy or lactation. CDR3 length: 14 amino acids. Per the germline V gene, CDR1 is SEHNR and CDR2 is FQNEAQ (reference sequence). The V and J ends lost 9 bases and 9 bases, in that order; junction bases with no gene match: 12. The table lists this clonotype with many counts. Its antigen is still unknown. Amplified regions were TCR beta CDR3 sequences from RNA transcripts. HTBI primers were employed in a first-round RT-PCR of the TCR CDR3. Each CDR3 protein gets one entry after TCRdb re-called the multiplex PCR reads with MiXCR. The data show around 600,000 distinct CDR3 sequences, approximately 15% seen once.

This chain connects TRBV7-9 to TRBJ2-1, with 9 bases that match TRBD2. The sequenced sample was blood. The clonotype originates from a woman aged 18-29 years with Graves' ophthalmopathy. The CDR3: CASYFSGSIGEQFF. The CDR3 DNA sequence: TGTGCCAGTTATTTTAGCGGGAGCATTGGTGAGCAGTTCTTC.